This TCR beta chain was profiled in a study of T cells in Graves' hyperthyroidism and ophthalmopathy (dated by TCRdb to about 2019). For the study in its entirety: Peripheral blood samples were taken at the time of initial diagnosis, prior to any treatment. To identify TCR V-J signatures that set the groups apart, the researchers used a discovery cohort of 100 patients, made up of under 45 with Graves' ophthalmopathy and around 58 with stable Graves' hyperthyroidism. Prospective prediction of ophthalmopathy was tested in an independent validation cohort consisting of about 20 hyperthyroidism patients and approximately 16 patients who later progressed to ophthalmopathy. For training and testing, the approximately 92 patients in the discovery cohort were randomly divided in a 7:3 ratio. In about 6 Graves' hyperthyroidism patients, the study also compared T-cell repertoires from thyroid tissue with T-cell repertoires from blood. Once sampling was done, hyperthyroidism patients were given methimazole at a starting dose of 30 mg daily, whereas ophthalmopathy patients were given high-dose intravenous methylprednisolone. According to the paper, TCR Vbeta CDR3 sequencing was carried out on 120 to 150 peripheral blood samples, which came from fewer than 50 ophthalmopathy, 80 or so hyperthyroidism and some 17 progressor patients.

TCR beta CDR3 regions were amplified from RNA transcripts. A first-round RT-PCR of the TCR CDR3 used the HTBI primer set with the Qiagen OneStep RT-PCR kit. A second multiplex PCR round built the libraries, followed by size selection and purification. Libraries were sequenced paired-end with 100 bp reads on an Illumina HiSeq2000. In the paper's pipeline: SOAPnuke was used to process the raw data, with reads discarded if the reads contained adapters or uncalled bases, had a mean Phred below 15, or lacked an exact constant-primer or identifier match. High-quality paired reads were merged using COPE v1.2.5, and each unique nucleotide sequence was defined as a clonotype. Clonotypes were aligned to IMGT TRBV, TRBD and TRBJ reference segments using MiTCR v1.1. Analysis was restricted to V-J combinations with a frequency above 0.0001, which covered about 99% of repertoires. A TCS score was defined as the ratio of F50 (clonal expansion) to E x V (chaos), with BLOSUM62-based TCRdist applied between CDR3 peptides within each V-J. Welch's t-statistics and random forest reduced roughly 540 V-J features to about 13, which were used in a naive Bayes classifier (R e1071). Thyroid-blood repertoire similarity was quantified with the Morisita-Horn index. TCRdb trimmed public reads at Q25 via fastp, called clones via MiXCR and kept in-frame beta chains. Under each unique CDR3 protein, matching rows form one entry showing the most common genes and DNA. The authors' filters were not applied to this entry. The sample profile shows hundreds of thousands of distinct CDR3 sequences; 35% to 45% of them were found once. The ten largest make up 7% to 10% of the sample.

Graves' hyperthyroidism was defined as stable when no progression to ophthalmopathy occurred over 18 months of follow-up. The hyperthyroidism patients were between 18 and 65 years old and newly diagnosed, with a disease duration of less than 2 months. The study excluded patients with uncontrolled infections, other autoimmune diseases, pregnancy or lactation. Diagnoses relied on clinical symptoms, serum thyroxine and TRAb, thyroid ultrasound and orbital computed tomography. PBMCs were isolated from 7.5 to 10 ml of fresh peripheral blood by Ficoll-Paque density gradient centrifugation. Total RNA was extracted with Trizol reagent, and quality was checked on an Agilent 2100 Bioanalyzer. Beyond this particular receptor, the publication reports: A model built on a 13 V-J signature distinguished ophthalmopathy from stable hyperthyroidism, reaching over 85% sensitivity and approximately 83% specificity in cross-validation and 80%/75% in testing. Most expanded thyroid clonotypes (frequency above 0.001) were also detected in blood, suggesting blood repertoires may reflect thyroid immune responses. In validation, the model predicted progression to ophthalmopathy with approximately 71% sensitivity and 72% to 85% specificity, a median of 6.5 months before onset. Sample size was not statistically predetermined, and investigators were not blinded to group allocation.

Comment on this clonotype: Its antigen has not been determined. Per-base quality was not reported, and no clone a single base away is much larger than it.

V drops 3 bases and J drops 5 bases, leaving 13 bases in between. The CDR3 runs 14 amino acids, cysteine and phenylalanine included. Here the CDR3 DNA is all that survives: 42 bases in frame from base 1. Taken from the germline V gene (reference sequence), the CDR1 and CDR2 loops are LNHNV and YYDKDF. This clonotype was sampled from a man younger than 35 with Graves' hyperthyroidism. Sequences were obtained from blood. Recombination connected TRBV15 to TRBJ2-5; possibly the D gene is TRBD1, per 6 matching bases. CDR3 sequence: CATSSGTPGETQYF. Here is the DNA: TGTGCCACCAGCAGTGGGACACCGGGGGAGACCCAGTACTTC.